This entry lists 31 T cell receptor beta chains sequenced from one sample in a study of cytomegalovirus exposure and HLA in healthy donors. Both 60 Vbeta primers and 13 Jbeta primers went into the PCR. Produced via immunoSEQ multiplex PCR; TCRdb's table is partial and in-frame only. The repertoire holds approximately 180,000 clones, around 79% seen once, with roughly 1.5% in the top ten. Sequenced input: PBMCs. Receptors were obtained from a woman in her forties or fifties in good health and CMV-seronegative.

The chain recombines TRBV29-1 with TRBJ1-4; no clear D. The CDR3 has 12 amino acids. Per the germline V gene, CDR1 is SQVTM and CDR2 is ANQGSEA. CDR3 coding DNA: TGCGCACGGACTGGGGCTAATGAAAAACTGTTTTTT. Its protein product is CARTGANEKLFF.

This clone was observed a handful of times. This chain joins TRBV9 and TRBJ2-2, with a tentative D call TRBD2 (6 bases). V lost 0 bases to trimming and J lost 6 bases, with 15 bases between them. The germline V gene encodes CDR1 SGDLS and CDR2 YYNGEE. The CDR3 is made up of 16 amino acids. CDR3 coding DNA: TGTGCCAGCAGCGTAGGTGTGCGGGGTTCCGCCGGGGAGCTGTTTTTT. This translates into CASSVGVRGSAGELFF.

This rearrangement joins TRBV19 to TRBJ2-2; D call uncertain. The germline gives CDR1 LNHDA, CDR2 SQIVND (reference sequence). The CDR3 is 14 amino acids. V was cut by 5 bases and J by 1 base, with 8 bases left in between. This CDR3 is CASSGSGNTGELFF. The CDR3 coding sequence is TGTGCCAGTAGTGGGTCAGGGAACACCGGGGAGCTGTTTTTT.

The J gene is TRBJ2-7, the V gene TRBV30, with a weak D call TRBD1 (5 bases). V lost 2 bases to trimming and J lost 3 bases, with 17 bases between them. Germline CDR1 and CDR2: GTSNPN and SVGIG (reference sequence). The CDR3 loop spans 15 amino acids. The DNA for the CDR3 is TGTGCCTGGAGTCCTTTGACAGTGACCCACTACGAGCAGTACTTC. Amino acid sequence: CAWSPLTVTHYEQYF.

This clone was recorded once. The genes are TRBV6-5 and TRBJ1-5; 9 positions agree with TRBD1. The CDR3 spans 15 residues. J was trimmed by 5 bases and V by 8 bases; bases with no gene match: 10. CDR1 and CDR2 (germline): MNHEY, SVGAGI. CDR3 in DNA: TGTGCCAGCGCCCTGATGGGACAGGGCGATCAGCCCCAGCATTTT. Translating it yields CASALMGQGDQPQHF.

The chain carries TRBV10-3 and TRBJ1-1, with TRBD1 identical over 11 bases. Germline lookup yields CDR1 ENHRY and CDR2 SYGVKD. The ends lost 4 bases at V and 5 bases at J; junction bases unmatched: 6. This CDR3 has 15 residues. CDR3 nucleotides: TGTGCCATCAGTGGCTCCGGGACAGGGGGGACTGAAGCTTTCTTT. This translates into CAISGSGTGGTEAFF.

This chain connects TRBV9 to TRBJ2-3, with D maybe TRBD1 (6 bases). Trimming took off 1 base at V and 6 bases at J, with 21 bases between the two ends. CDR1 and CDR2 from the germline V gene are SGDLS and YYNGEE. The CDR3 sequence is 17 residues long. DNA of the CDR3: TGTGCCAGCAGCGTATCCCGCAGGGGTGGAATCATGGATACGCAGTATTTT. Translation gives CASSVSRRGGIMDTQYF.

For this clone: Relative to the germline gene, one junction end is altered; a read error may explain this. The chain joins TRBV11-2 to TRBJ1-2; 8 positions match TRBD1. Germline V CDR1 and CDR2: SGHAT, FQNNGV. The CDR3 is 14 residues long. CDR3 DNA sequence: TGTGCCAGCAGCTTATCCTCGACAGGGGTCCCGACCTACTTC. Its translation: CASSLSSTGVPTYF.

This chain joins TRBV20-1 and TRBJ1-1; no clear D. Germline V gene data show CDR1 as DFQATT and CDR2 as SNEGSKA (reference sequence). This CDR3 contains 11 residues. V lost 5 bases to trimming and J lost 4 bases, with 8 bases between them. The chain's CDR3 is CSAFGSTEAFF. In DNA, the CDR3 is TGCAGTGCTTTCGGGAGCACTGAAGCTTTCTTT.

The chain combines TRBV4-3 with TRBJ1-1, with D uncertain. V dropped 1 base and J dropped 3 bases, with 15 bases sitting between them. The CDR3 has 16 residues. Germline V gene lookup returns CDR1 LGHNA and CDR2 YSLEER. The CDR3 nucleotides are TGCGCCAGCAGCCAAGGGACCGGGATGTCCTACACTGAAGCTTTCTTT. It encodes CASSQGTGMSYTEAFF.

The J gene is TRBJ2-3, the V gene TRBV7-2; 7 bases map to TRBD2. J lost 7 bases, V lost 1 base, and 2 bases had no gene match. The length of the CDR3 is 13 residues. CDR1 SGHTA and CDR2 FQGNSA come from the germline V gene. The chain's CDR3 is CASSLETSNTQYF. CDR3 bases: TGTGCCAGCAGCTTAGAGACTAGCAATACGCAGTATTTT.

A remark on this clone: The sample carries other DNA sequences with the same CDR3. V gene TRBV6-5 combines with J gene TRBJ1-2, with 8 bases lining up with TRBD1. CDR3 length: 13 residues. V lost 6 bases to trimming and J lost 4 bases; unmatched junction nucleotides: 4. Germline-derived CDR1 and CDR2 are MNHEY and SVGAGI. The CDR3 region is CASSDRGPYGYTF. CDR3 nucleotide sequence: TGTGCCAGCAGCGACAGGGGACCCTATGGCTACACCTTC.

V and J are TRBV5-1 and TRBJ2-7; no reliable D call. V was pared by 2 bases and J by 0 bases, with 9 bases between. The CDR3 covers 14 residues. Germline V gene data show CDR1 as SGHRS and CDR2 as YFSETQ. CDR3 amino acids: CASSFAAVSYEQYF. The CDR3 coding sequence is TGCGCCAGCAGCTTTGCGGCAGTCTCCTACGAGCAGTACTTC.

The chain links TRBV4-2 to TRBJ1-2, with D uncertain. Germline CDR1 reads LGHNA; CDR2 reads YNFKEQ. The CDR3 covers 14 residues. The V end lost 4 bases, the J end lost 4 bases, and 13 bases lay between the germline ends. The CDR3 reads CASSPHPESYGYTF. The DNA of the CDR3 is TGTGCCAGCAGCCCCCACCCAGAATCCTATGGCTACACCTTC.

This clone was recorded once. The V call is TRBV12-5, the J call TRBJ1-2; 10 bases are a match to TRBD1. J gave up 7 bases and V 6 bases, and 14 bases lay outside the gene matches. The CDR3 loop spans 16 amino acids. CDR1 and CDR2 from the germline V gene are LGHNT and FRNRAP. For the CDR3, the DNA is TGTGCTAGTGGCCTGGGACAGGGGACCTCCGGGGCTGGCTACACCTTC. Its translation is CASGLGQGTSGAGYTF.

The CDR3 nucleotides are TGTGCCAGCAGTGCCAGGGGGTTAAGCAATCAGCCCCAGCATTTT. It translates to CASSARGLSNQPQHF. This chain joins TRBV6-1 and TRBJ1-5, with 7 bases aligning to TRBD1. From germline, CDR1 is MNHNS and CDR2 SASEGT. J gave up 1 base and V 4 bases, and 4 bases lay outside the gene matches. This CDR3 is built from 15 residues.

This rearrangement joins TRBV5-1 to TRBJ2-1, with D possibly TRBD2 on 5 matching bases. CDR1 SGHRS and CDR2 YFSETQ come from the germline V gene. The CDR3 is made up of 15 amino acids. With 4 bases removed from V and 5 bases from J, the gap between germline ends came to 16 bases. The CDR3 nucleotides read TGCGCCAGCAGCCCACGAGGGCAGCCTAACAATGAGCAGTTCTTC. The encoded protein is CASSPRGQPNNEQFF.

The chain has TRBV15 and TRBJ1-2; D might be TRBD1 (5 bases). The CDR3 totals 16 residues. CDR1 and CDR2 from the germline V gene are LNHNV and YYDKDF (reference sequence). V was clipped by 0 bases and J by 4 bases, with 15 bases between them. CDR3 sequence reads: CATSRDQGSWTYGYTF. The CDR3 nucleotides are TGTGCCACCAGCAGAGATCAGGGTTCCTGGACCTATGGCTACACCTTC.

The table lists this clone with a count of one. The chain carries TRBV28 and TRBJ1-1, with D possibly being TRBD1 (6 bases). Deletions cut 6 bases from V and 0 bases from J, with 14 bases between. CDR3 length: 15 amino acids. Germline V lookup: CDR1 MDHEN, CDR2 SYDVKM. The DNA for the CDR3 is TGTGCCAGCAGACCCAGGACAGACGTGAACACTGAAGCTTTCTTT. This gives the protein CASRPRTDVNTEAFF.

The CDR3 here is CASSPQDRSEFYGYTF. CDR3 nucleotides: TGCGCCAGCAGCCCTCAGGACAGATCTGAATTCTATGGCTACACCTTC. The chain combines TRBV4-3 with TRBJ1-2, with D tentatively TRBD1 (6 bases). Trimming took off 4 bases at V and 4 bases at J, with 19 bases between the two ends. This CDR3 spans 16 amino acids. The V gene's germline CDR1 is LGHNA and CDR2 YSLEER.

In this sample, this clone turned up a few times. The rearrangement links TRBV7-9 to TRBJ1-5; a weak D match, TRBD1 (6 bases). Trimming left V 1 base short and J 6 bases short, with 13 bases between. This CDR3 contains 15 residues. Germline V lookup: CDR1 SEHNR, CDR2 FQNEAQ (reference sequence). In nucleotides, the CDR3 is TGTGCCAGCAGCTTAGGTGGGGGGGCGAGTCAGCCCCAGCATTTT. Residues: CASSLGGGASQPQHF. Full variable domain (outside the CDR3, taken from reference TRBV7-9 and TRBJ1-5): DTGVSQNPRHKITKRGQNVTFRCDPISEHNRLYWYRQTLGQGPEFLTYFQNEAQLEKSRLLSDRFSAERPKGSFSTLEIQRTEQGDSAMYLCASSLGGGASQPQHFGDGTRLSIL.

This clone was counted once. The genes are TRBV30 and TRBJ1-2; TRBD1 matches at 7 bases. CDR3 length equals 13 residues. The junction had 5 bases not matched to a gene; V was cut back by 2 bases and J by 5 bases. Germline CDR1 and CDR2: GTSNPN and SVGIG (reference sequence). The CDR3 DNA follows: TGTGCCTGGAGTCCCGGGACAGAATATGGCTACACCTTC. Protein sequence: CAWSPGTEYGYTF.

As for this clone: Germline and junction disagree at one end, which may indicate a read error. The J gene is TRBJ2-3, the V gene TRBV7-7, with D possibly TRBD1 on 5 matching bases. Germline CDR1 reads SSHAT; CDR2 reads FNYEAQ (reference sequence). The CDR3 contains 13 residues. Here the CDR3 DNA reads TGTGCTAGCAGTAAGGGGCTACAAGATACGCAGTATTTT. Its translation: CASSKGLQDTQYF.

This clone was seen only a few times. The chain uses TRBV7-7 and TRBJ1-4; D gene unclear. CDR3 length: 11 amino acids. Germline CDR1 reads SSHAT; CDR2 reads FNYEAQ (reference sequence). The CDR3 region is CAGVVEEKLFF. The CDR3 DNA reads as TGTGCAGGTGTCGTGGAGGAAAAACTGTTTTTT.

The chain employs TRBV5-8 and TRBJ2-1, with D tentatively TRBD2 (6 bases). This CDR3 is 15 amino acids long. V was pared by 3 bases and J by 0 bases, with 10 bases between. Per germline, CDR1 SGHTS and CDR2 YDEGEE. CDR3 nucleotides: TGTGCCAGCAGCTCCGGCGGGACCTCCTACAATGAGCAGTTCTTC. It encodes CASSSGGTSYNEQFF.

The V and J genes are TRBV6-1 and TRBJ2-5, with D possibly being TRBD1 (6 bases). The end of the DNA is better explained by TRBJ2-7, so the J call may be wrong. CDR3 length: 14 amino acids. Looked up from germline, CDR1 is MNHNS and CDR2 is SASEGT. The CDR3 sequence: CASRTTGLSYEQYF. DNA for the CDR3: TGTGCCAGCAGAACTACAGGGCTTTCCTACGAGCAGTACTTC.

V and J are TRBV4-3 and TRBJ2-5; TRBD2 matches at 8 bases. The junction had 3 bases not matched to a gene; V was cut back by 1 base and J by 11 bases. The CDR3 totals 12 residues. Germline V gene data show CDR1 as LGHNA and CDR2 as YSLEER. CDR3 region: CASSQAGGEQYF. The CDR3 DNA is TGCGCCAGCAGCCAAGCGGGGGGGGAGCAGTACTTC.

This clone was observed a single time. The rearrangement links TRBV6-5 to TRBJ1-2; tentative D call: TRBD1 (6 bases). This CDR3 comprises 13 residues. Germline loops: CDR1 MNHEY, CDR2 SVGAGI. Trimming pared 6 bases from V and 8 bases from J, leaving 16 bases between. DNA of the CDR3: TGTGCCAGCAGCATACAGGGCGTTAGGGGCTACACCTTC. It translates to CASSIQGVRGYTF.

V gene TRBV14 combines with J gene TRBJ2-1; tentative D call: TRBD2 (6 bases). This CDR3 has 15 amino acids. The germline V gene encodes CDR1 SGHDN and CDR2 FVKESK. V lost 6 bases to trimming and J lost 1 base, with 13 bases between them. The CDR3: CASSPEEGSYNEQFF. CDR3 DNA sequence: TGTGCCAGCAGTCCGGAGGAGGGATCCTACAATGAGCAGTTCTTC.

CDR3 in amino acids: CASSYSGTPAYEQYF. CDR3 DNA sequence: TGTGCCAGCAGTTACTCGGGGACTCCCGCCTACGAGCAGTACTTC. J is TRBJ2-7 and V is TRBV6-5; TRBD2 is a possible D gene (6 bases). Between the trimmed V and J ends, which lost 0 bases and 2 bases, there was a span of 11 bases. Germline values: CDR1 MNHEY, CDR2 SVGAGI. CDR3 size: 15 residues.

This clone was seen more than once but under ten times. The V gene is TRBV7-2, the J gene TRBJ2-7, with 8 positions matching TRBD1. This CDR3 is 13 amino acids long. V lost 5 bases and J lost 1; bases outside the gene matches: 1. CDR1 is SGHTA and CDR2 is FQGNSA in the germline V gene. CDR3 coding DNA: TGTGCCAGCAGCCAGGGGGCGTCCTACGAGCAGTACTTC. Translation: CASSQGASYEQYF.